This T cell receptor beta chain was sequenced for a study of T-cell reconstitution after alpha-beta-depleted transplantation in children. This clonotype has at least ten counts. During its preparation, the TCRbeta library received unique molecular identifiers. MiXCR, run by TCRdb on the PCR reads, gives a single entry per CDR3 protein. The repertoire holds roughly 350,000 distinct CDR3 sequences, about 16% seen once, with about 41% in the top ten. The source material was PBMCs, mostly from graft donor cells, sampled 360 days after TCRalphabeta/CD19-depleted stem cell transplant. The origin of this receptor is a male patient between 2 and 10 years old who had a stem cell transplant for acute lymphoblastic leukemia, so the T cells may come from the graft donor.

CDR3 sequence reads: CASSLLGEQYF. In nucleotides, the CDR3 is TGTGCCAGCAGTTTACTCGGGGAGCAGTACTTC. The chain links TRBV12-3 or TRBV12-4 to TRBJ2-7; D is uncertain. The CDR3 sequence is 11 residues long. Trimming removed 2 bases at V and 7 bases at J, with 6 bases between.